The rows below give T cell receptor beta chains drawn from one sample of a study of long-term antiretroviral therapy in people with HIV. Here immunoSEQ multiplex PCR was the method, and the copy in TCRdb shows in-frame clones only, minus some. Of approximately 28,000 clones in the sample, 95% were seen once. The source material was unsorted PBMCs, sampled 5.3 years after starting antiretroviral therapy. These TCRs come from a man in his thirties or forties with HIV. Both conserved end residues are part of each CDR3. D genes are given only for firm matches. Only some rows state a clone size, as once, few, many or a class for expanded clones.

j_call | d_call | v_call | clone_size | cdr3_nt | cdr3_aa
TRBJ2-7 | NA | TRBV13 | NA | TGTGCCAGCAGCCTAGGGACTTCCAGCTCCTACGAGCAGTACTTC | CASSLGTSSSYEQYF
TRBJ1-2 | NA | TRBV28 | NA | TGTGCCAGCAGTAAAGGGGACGGGGAGGGCTACACCTTC | CASSKGDGEGYTF
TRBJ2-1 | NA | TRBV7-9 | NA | TGTGCCAGCCGGGCCGGGTCCTACAATGAGCAGTTCTTC | CASRAGSYNEQFF
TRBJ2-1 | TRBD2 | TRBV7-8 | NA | TGTGCCAGCAGCAAACTAGCGGTGAGCTCCTACAATGAGCAGTTCTTC | CASSKLAVSSYNEQFF
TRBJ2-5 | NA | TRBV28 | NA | TGTGCCGGAGGGGAGCGCGGCACTCAAGAGACCCAGTACTTC | CAGGERGTQETQYF
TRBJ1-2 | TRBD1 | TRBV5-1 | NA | TGCGCCAGCAGCGAAACTACAGGGGCTGGCTATGGCTACACCTTC | CASSETTGAGYGYTF
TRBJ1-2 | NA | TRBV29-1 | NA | TGCAGCGTTGAAATAGGACGCACGCTGAGCTATGGCTACACCTTC | CSVEIGRTLSYGYTF
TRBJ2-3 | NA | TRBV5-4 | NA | TGTGCCAGCAGCCCCGATGCGCGGGCAGATACGCAGTATTTT | CASSPDARADTQYF
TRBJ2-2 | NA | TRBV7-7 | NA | TGTGCTAGCAGCTTCTCTTGGAGGGATGGCACCGGGGAGCTGTTTTTT | CASSFSWRDGTGELFF
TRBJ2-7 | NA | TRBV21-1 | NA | TGTGCCAGCAGCAAAGTCCGGGGCCGATTAGCCTTTTACGAGCAGTACTTC | CASSKVRGRLAFYEQYF
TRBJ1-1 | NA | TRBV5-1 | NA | TGCGCCTTCCGGGGGACGGAAGCTTTCTTT | CAFRGTEAFF
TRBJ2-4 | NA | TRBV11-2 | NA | TGTGCCAGCAGCTTAGAAGGAACGCTGGGGGCAGGAGCCAAAAACATTCAGTACTTC | CASSLEGTLGAGAKNIQYF
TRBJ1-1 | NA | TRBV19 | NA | TGTGCCAGTAGTATAGTAGCTGGACAGAGGAACACTGAAGCTTTCTTT | CASSIVAGQRNTEAFF
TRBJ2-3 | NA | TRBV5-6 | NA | TGTGCCAGCAGCTCACCGACTCCGAGTACGCAGTATTTT | CASSSPTPSTQYF
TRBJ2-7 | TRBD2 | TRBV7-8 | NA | TGTGCCAGCAGCTTAGCTCCTAGCGGGAGTTACGAGCAGTACTTC | CASSLAPSGSYEQYF
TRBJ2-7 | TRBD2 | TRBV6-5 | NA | TGTGCCAGCATTGCGGCGGGGGGGACGTCCTACGAGCAGTACTTC | CASIAAGGTSYEQYF
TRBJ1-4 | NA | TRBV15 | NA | TGTGCCACCAGCAGAGCAACAGGGATTAATGAAAAACTGTTTTTT | CATSRATGINEKLFF
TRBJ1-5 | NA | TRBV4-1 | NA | TGCGCCAGCAGCCAAGAGGATCGAAGCAATCAGCCCCAGCATTTT | CASSQEDRSNQPQHF
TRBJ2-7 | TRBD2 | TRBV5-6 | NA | TGTGCCAGCAGCCCACCGGGACTAGCGGCCTACGAGCAGTACTTC | CASSPPGLAAYEQYF
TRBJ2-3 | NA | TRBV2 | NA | TGTGCCAGCCGATACTTAGGGGCAGGGGAAGATACGCAGTATTTT | CASRYLGAGEDTQYF
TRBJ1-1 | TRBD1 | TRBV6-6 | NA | TGTGCCAGCAGTTTAGCAGGGGGCATGAACACTGAAGCTTTCTTT | CASSLAGGMNTEAFF
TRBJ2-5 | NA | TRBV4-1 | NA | TGCGCCAGCAGCCAAGAACCGGGAGTTGTGGAGACCCAGTACTTC | CASSQEPGVVETQYF
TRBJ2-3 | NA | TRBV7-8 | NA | TGTGCCAGCAGCCTGAGGGGGTCTGGCACAGATACGCAGTATTTT | CASSLRGSGTDTQYF
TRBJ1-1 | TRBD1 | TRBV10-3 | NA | TGTGCCATCAGGCCGGGACAGGTCATGAACACTGAAGCTTTCTTT | CAIRPGQVMNTEAFF
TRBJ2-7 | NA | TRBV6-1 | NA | TGTGCCAGCAGGGTCCCTGGGGAGTCCTACGAGCAGTACTTC | CASRVPGESYEQYF
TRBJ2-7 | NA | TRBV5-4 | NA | TGTGCCAGCAGCTTGTCTGTTGGGGCAGGGTTAGGGTACGAGCAGTACTTC | CASSLSVGAGLGYEQYF
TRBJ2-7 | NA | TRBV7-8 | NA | TGTGCCAGCAGCTTCGGCTCCCTGGAGCAGTACTTC | CASSFGSLEQYF
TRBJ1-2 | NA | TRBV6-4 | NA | TGTGCCAGCAGTGACTCTAAGAGGGCAGCAAACTATGGCTACACCTTC | CASSDSKRAANYGYTF
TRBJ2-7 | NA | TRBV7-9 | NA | TGTGCCAGCACCCAGGAGGCGGCTCCGTCCTACGAGCAGTACTTC | CASTQEAAPSYEQYF
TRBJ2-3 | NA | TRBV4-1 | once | TGCGCCAGCAGCCAAGATCAGGGAGTAGCGCAGAGCACAGATACGCAGTATTTT | CASSQDQGVAQSTDTQYF
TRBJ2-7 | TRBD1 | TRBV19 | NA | TGTGCCAGTAGTTACTCCGGGACAGAAGCCTACGAGCAGTACTTC | CASSYSGTEAYEQYF
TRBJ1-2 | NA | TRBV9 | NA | TGTGCCAGCAGCTCCCCCACGGGGCTTGGCTACACCTTC | CASSSPTGLGYTF
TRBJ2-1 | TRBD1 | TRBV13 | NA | TGTGCCAGCAGCTCCCCCGGGACAGGCCACAATGAGCAGTTCTTC | CASSSPGTGHNEQFF
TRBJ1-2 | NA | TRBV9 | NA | TGTGCCAGCAGCGTAGGAGGGTCCTATGGCTACACCTTC | CASSVGGSYGYTF
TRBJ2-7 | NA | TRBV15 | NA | TGTGCCACCAGCAGAGATCTGGAGATAGCCTACGAGCAGTACTTC | CATSRDLEIAYEQYF
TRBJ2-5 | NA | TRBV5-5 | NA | TGTGCCAGCAGCTTGGCCACGGAGACCCAGTACTTC | CASSLATETQYF
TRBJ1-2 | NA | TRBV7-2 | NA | TGTGCCAGCAGCTCTTACGGGAGCTATGGCTACACCTTC | CASSSYGSYGYTF
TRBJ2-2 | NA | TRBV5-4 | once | TGTGCCAGCAGCTCCCCAGAGAACACCGGGGAGCTGTTTTTT | CASSSPENTGELFF
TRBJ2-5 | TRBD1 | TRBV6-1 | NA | TGTGCCAGCAGTGGAAGGACAGGGGTAGAGACCCAGTACTTC | CASSGRTGVETQYF
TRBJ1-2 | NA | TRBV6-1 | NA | TGTGCCAGCAGTAATACTAACTATGGCTACACCTTC | CASSNTNYGYTF
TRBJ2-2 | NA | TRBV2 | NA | TGTGCCAGCAGGGGAGGATCGGGAGTGAGGACCGGGGAGCTGTTTTTT | CASRGGSGVRTGELFF
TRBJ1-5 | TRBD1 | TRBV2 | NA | TGTGCCAGCAGTGAAGAGGCAGGGGGGAATCAGCCCCAGCATTTT | CASSEEAGGNQPQHF
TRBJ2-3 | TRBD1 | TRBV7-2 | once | TGTGCCAGCAGCTTATACAGGGGGCTCGGAGATACGCAGTATTTT | CASSLYRGLGDTQYF
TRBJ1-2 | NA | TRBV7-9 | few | TGTGCCAGCAGCTTCCAGGGCAACAACTATGGCTACACCTTC | CASSFQGNNYGYTF
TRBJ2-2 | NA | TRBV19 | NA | TGTGCCAGTTCCGACAGGAGTTATACCGGGGAGCTGTTTTTT | CASSDRSYTGELFF
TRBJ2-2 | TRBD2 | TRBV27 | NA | TGTGCCAGCAGAACTAGCGGGAGGACCTTTTTCGGGGAGCTGTTTTTT | CASRTSGRTFFGELFF
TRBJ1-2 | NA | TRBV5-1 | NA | TGCGCCAGCAGCGCCAGGGGCAGGGGAGGTGGCTACACCTTC | CASSARGRGGGYTF
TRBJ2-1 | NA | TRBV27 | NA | TGTGCCAGCAGCCCTGGGACACGATCCTACAATGAGCAGTTCTTC | CASSPGTRSYNEQFF
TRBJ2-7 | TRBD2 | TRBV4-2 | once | TGTGCCAGCAGCCAAGATCCCACTAGCGGGTACTACGAGCAGTACTTC | CASSQDPTSGYYEQYF
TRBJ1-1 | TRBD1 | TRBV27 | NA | TGTGCCAGCAGTTGGACAGGGACGCTGAACACTGAAGCTTTCTTT | CASSWTGTLNTEAFF
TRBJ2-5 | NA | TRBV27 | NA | TGTGCCAGCAATTGTACTAGGGCTCAAGAGACCCAGTACTTC | CASNCTRAQETQYF
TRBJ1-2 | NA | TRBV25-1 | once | TGTGCCAGCAGTGAATTTGGATCAGGGGTCATGGATGGCTACACCTTC | CASSEFGSGVMDGYTF
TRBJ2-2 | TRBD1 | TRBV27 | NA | TGTGCCAGCAGTTTTCGACAGGGATCGAACACCGGGGAGCTGTTTTTT | CASSFRQGSNTGELFF
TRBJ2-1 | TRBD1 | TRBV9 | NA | TGTGCCAGCAGCGGGACAGGCCAGAGCTCCTACAATGAGCAGTTCTTC | CASSGTGQSSYNEQFF
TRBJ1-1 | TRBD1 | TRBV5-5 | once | TGTGCCAGCAGCAGTGATCCAGGGGGCACTGAAGCTTTCTTT | CASSSDPGGTEAFF